This TCR beta chain was recorded in a study of spatial heterogeneity in lung cancer. Study at large: A consistent excess of beta-chain over alpha-chain sequences was detected.

This clonotype appeared many times. The antigen is unknown. TCR cDNA molecules each had a unique molecular identifier. TCRdb reprocessed the 5' RACE reads via MiXCR and lists one record per CDR3 protein. The sample lists 20,000 to 25,000 distinct CDR3 sequences, about 9.3% seen once, with 7% to 9% in the top ten. CDR3 length: 13 residues. Per germline, CDR1 MDHEN and CDR2 SYDVKM. Trimming removed 2 bases at V and 4 bases at J, with 7 bases between. The time point: sample taken at primary tumor resection. Samples were donated by 72 untreated early-stage non-small cell lung cancer patients. Unsorted whole RNA samples from tumor, nontumor lung or frozen PBMC were sequenced. The study, taken as a whole, reports: Expanded alpha and beta TCR counts within tumors tracked tumor mutation counts.

The source material was lung tumor tissue, sampled at surgery. This clonotype was obtained from a male donor with early-stage non-small cell lung cancer. The rearrangement joins TRBV28 to TRBJ2-3, with D possibly matching TRBD2 (5 bases). The CDR3 DNA reads TGTGCCAGCAGTTTACTAGCCCCAGATACGCAGTATTTT. Translated: CASSLLAPDTQYF.